The TCR beta chain described here comes from a study of liver allograft versus peripheral blood T cells. As for the study in general: Comparisons were made between T cell receptor repertoires found in transplanted livers and those circulating in recipients' peripheral blood.

Points on this clonotype: Its antigen is currently unknown.

Study-level points and caveats: Inside liver allografts, T cell receptor repertoires reportedly diverged from the repertoires found in peripheral blood.

TCRdb re-analysed the reads in MiXCR, keeping a single row per CDR3 protein. The data contain roughly 15,000 distinct CDR3 sequences, 20% of them singletons. Trimming cost V 2 bases and J 7 bases, with 16 bases left between them. The length of the CDR3 is 15 residues. Germline values: CDR1 SGHDT, CDR2 YYEEEE. The V call is TRBV5-6, the J call TRBJ2-1, with D possibly being TRBD1 or TRBD2 (5 bases each). This receptor was identified in a human patient who had a liver transplant. Some T cells may possibly be graft donor cells. CDR3 loop: CASSFRTGAPNEQFF. The CDR3 DNA sequence: TGTGCCAGCAGCTTCCGGACCGGGGCCCCGAATGAGCAGTTCTTC.